This TCR beta chain was recorded in a study of regulatory T cells in long-lasting Graves disease. The CDR3 extends over 15 amino acids. Trimming took 5 bases from V and 2 from J; bases not matched to a gene: 8. From germline, CDR1 is SNHLY and CDR2 FYNNEI. This clonotype was counted between two and nine times. Its specificity is unknown. According to the study, TCR beta libraries were built with iRepertoire HTBI primers and CDR3-region Arm-PCR. Using its own MiXCR run on the multiplex PCR reads, TCRdb lists one record per CDR3 protein. The sample contains 500,000 to 700,000 distinct CDR3 sequences, approximately 31% of which appear only once. The study, taken as a whole, reports: It was in persistent disease that TRBV28, TRBJ1-2 and TRBJ2-5 were favored. With approximately 3,000 shared public clonotypes, persistent patients exceeded new patients, who shared over 850.

Time point noted: persistent/refractory GD, antithyroid drugs over 5 years with positive TRAb. PBMC RNA served as the TCR library source. Patients came from an endocrinology department in Xi'an, China. The sequence derives from a female donor with Graves disease. Material: peripheral blood mononuclear cells (PBMCs), obtained when the disease was refractory, from a patient treated with antithyroid drugs. The chain recombines TRBV2 with TRBJ2-7, with 8 bases aligning to TRBD1. The CDR3 bases are TGTGCCAGCAGTCCGGACAGGGTAGGGACCTACGAGCAGTACTTC. It translates to CASSPDRVGTYEQYF.